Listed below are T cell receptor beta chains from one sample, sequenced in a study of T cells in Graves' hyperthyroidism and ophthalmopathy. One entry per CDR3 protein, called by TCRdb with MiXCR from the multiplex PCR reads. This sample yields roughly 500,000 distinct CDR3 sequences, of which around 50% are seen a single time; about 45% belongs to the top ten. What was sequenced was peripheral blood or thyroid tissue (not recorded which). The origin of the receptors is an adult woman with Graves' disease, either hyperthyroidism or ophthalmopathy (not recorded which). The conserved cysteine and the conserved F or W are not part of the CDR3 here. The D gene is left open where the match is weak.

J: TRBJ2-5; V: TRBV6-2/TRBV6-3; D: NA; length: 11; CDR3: ASSRTAAGTQY
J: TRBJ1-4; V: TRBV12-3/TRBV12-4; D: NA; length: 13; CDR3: ASSPSGTVNEKLF
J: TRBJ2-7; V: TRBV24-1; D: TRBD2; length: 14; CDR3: ATSEAGLAGWDEQY
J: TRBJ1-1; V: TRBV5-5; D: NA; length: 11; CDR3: ASSGLDRTEAF
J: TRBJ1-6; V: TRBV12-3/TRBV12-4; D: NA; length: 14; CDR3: ASSLDASSYNSPLH
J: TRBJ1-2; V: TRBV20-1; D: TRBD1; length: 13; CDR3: SARDYRGVSYGYT
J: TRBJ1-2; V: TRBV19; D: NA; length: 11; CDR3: ARSPSSPHGYT
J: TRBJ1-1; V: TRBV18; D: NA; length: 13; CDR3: ASSPMRVVNTEAF
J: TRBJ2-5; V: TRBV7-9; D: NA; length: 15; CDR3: ASSSGPPGELLETQY
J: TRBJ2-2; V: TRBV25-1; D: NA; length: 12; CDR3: ASTLTTGSGELF
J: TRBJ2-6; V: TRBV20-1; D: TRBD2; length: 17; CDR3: SARRVKGLAGAGANVLT
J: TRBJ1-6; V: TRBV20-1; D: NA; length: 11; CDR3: SARDWDGSPLH
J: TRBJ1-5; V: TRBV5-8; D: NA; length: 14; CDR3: ASSLYGSNSNQPQH
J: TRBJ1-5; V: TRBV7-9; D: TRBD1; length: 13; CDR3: ASSSTGLGNQPQH
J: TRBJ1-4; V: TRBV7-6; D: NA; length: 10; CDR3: ASSPGREKLF
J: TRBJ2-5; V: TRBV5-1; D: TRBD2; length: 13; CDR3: ASRDRRAGVETQY
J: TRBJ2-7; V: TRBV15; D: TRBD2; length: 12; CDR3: ATSRDFGGYEQY
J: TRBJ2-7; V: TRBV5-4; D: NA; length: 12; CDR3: ASSLAGKHYEQY
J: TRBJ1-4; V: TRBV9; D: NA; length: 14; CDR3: ASSAGRNTQNEKLF
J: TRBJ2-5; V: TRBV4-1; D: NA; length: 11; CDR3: ASSRGIPGDQY
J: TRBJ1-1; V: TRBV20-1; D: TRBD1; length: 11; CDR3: SAATGLNTEAF
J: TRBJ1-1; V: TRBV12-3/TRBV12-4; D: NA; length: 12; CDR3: ASSPMGSNTEAF
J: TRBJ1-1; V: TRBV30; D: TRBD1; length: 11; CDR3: AWGTGVATEAF
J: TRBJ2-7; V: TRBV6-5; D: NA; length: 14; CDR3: ASSYKQNHNSYEQY
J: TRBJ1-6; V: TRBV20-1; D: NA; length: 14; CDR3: SARGGGRSYNSPLH
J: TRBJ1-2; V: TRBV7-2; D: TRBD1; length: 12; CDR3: ASRGTGAFYGYT
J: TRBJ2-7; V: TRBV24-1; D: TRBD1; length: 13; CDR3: ATSDSRTGGDEQY
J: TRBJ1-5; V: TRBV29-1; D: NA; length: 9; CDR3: SVEVGGAQH
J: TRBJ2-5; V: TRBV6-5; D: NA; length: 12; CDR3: ASSPDGPQETQY
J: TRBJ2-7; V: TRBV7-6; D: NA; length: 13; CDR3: ASSVDPPGHGEQY
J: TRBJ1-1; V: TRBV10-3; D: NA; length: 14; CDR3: AISPGVAKMNTGAF
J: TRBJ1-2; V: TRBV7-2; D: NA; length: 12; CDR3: ASSLGQNYYGYT
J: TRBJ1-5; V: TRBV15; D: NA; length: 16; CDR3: ATSRVRSYDSSNQPQH
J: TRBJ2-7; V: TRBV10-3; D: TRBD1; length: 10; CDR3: AIRGTAYEQY
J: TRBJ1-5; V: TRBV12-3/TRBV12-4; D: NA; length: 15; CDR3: ASIPSGGGTGSQPQH
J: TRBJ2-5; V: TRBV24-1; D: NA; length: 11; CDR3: ATSDGGGQTQY
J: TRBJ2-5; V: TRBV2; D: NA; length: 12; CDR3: ASNPSSSGETQY
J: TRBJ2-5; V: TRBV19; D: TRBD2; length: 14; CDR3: ASSNEGLAAQETQY
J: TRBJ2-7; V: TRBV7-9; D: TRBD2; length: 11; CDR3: ATSSGESYEQY
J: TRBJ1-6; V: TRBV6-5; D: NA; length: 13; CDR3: ASSSADGDNSPLH
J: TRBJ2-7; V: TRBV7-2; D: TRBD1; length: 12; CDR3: ASSMWDRNYEQY
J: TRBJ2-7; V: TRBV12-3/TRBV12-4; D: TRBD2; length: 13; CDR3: ASSVQGGAGGEQY
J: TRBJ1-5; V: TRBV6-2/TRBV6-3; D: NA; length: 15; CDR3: ASSYAFGEGSDQPQH
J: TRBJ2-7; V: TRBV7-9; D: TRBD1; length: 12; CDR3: ASSRTGSPYEQY
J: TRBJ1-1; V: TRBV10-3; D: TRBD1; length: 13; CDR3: AISAIAGGNTEAF